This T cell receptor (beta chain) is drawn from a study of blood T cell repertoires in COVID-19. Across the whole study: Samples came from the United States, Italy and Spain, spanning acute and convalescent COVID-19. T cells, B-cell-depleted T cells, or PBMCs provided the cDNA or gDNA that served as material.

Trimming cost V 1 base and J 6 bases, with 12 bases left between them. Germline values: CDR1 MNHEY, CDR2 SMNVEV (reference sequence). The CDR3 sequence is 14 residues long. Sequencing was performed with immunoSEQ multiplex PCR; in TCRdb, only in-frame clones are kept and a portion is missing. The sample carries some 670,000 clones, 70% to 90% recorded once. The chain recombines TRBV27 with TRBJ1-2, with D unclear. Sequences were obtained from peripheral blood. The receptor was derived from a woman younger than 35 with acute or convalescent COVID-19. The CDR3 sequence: CASSLLFPPDGYTF. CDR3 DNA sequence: TGTGCCAGCAGTTTATTGTTCCCTCCGGATGGCTACACCTTC.